The clone carrying this T cell receptor (beta chain) was observed once. Its antigen is currently unknown. Trimming cost V 2 bases and J 6 bases, with 10 bases left between them. The CDR3 extends over 13 amino acids. From germline, CDR1 is SGHTA and CDR2 FQGTGA. TCRdb reprocessed the 5' RACE reads with MiXCR, giving one entry per CDR3 protein. This table holds 430,000 or so distinct CDR3 sequences, around 25% found once. The source of the sample is a study of T-cell memory formation after mild COVID-19. Study in general: For the most part, TCR clusters were specific to one donor. Study findings and constraints: Shrinking CD4+ clones were chiefly CM and EM; CD8+ ones were chiefly EMRA.

The sequenced sample was PBMCs or a T cell subset sorted from them (not recorded which). This rearrangement joins TRBV7-3 to TRBJ1-2; D unresolved. This TCR was sampled from an adult woman who had mild COVID-19 (a few samples of this study predate the infection). Cell type and time point are not known. CDR3 sequence: CASSLEGFHGYTF. DNA for the CDR3: TGTGCCAGCAGCTTAGAGGGATTCCATGGCTACACCTTC.